This TCR beta chain was documented in a study of shared clonotypes between healthy human individuals. Study-wide background: Aged between 18 and 49, the donors were a couple of women and a few men. Per donor, CD8 memory used one plate, CD8 naive used two, CD4 memory used three and CD4 naive used three. Study outcomes and limitations: On the whole, naive subsets had larger estimated richness than memory subsets had.

Cells designated naive CD8 were CD45RO-negative and were positively selected for CCR7, with terminally differentiated effector memory CD45RA+ cells excluded. The CDR3 totals 16 residues. Germline V gene lookup returns CDR1 SGDLS and CDR2 YYNGEE. V was cut by 3 bases and J by 1 base, with 14 bases left in between. Per sorted-subset replicate PCR, input was about 180 ng DNA, representing roughly 29,000 T cell genomes. TCRdb's copy holds only in-frame clones and misses some; the assay was immunoSEQ multiplex PCR. The sample carries millions of clones, 85% to 95% recorded once. As to this clone: Antigen: not known.

V and J are TRBV9 and TRBJ1-3; D perhaps matches TRBD1 (6 bases). The sequencing input was naive CD8+ T cells sorted from blood. This clonotype originated in a man younger than 35 in good health. In DNA form, the CDR3 reads TGTGCCAGCAGCGGGCAGACAGGCACTTCTGGAAACACCATATATTTT. Encoded protein: CASSGQTGTSGNTIYF. The complete variable domain, with remaining parts taken from reference TRBV9 and TRBJ1-3, reads DSGVTQTPKHLITATGQRVTLRCSPRSGDLSVYWYQQSLDQGLQFLIQYYNGEERAKGNILERFSAQQFPDLHSELNLSSLELGDSALYFCASSGQTGTSGNTIYFGEGSWLTVV.